A selection of T cell receptor beta chains follows, all from one sample in a study of vaccination and CD4 T cells after COVID-19. TCRdb fed the PCR reads into MiXCR, producing one record per CDR3 protein. The data hold around 15,000 distinct CDR3 sequences, with 21% observed a single time. These receptors have no known antigen. The sample in question was CD4+ T cells from blood, cultured in vitro, obtained before SARS-CoV-2 vaccination. These receptors all stem from a human donor who received a COVID-19 vaccine. CDR3s include the opening cysteine and the closing phenylalanine or tryptophan. The D gene is left open where the match is weak. Clone sizes are given selectively: once, few, many, or a class where the clone is expanded.

cdr3_aa cdr3_nt clone_size d_call j_call v_call
CASSPGEGAENTGELFF TGTGCCAGCAGCCCGGGTGAGGGGGCGGAAAACACCGGGGAGCTGTTTTTT few TRBD1 TRBJ2-2 TRBV7-8
CASSSTGGGEKLFF TGTGCCAGCAGCTCGACAGGGGGCGGTGAAAAACTGTTTTTT few TRBD1 TRBJ1-4 TRBV5-5
CASTKGTGATDTQYF TGTGCCAGCACCAAAGGGACAGGGGCGACAGATACGCAGTATTTT . TRBD1 TRBJ2-3 TRBV9
CASSPYRQGLVSTGELFF TGTGCCAGCAGCCCCTATCGACAGGGGCTAGTTTCCACCGGGGAGCTGTTTTTT medium-sized TRBD1 TRBJ2-2 TRBV7-9
CANEIQGVLDTGELFF TGTGCCAACGAGATACAGGGGGTCTTGGACACCGGGGAGCTGTTTTTT few TRBD1 TRBJ2-2 TRBV6-1
CASSRGGGDLAGELFF TGTGCCAGCTCACGCGGCGGAGGGGATCTCGCCGGGGAGCTGTTTTTT . . TRBJ2-2 TRBV18
CASSFGTSGYEQYF TGCGCCAGCAGCTTCGGGACTAGCGGCTACGAGCAGTACTTC few TRBD2 TRBJ2-7 TRBV5-1
CATSDSRTGGPQHF TGTGCCACCAGTGATTCCCGGACAGGCGGCCCCCAGCATTTT few TRBD1 TRBJ1-5 TRBV24-1
CASTRSSDRAGYTF TGTGCCAGCACCCGCAGTTCAGATAGGGCTGGCTACACCTTC few . TRBJ1-2 TRBV6-2/TRBV6-3
CASSRGQNNEQFF TGTGCCAGCAGCCGAGGACAGAACAATGAGCAGTTCTTC medium-sized . TRBJ2-1 TRBV7-7
CSARGDRFYTGELFF TGCAGTGCTAGGGGGGACAGGTTCTACACCGGGGAGCTGTTTTTT . TRBD1 TRBJ2-2 TRBV20-1
CASSSGTGLSSSYEQYF TGTGCCAGCAGCTCTGGGACAGGGCTTTCTAGCTCCTACGAGCAGTACTTC . TRBD1 TRBJ2-7 TRBV12-3/TRBV12-4
CAWSVRGTQHF TGTGCCTGGAGTGTACGGGGGACCCAGCATTTT . . TRBJ1-5 TRBV30